The clone carrying this T cell receptor (beta chain) was observed a few times. Its antigen is unknown. This specimen belongs to a study of T cell repertoires in cytomegalovirus infection. Study background: TCR beta signatures that were public indicated CMV infection and matching HLA type.

The V gene's germline CDR1 is SGHDN and CDR2 FVKESK. CDR3 length: 14 residues. Deletions cut 0 bases from V and 1 base from J, with 6 bases between. One entry per CDR3 protein results from TCRdb running MiXCR on the reads. The profile shows 150,000 to 200,000 distinct CDR3 sequences, 14% of them singletons. General observations from the study: The ex vivo response was dominated by HLA-C-restricted CMV-specific TCR beta clonotypes.

The chain uses TRBV14 and TRBJ1-2; D call uncertain. The receptor was isolated from a human donor in good health (CMV status not recorded). Some clones in this sample may be carry-over from other donors' samples. Sequenced sample: PBMCs. CDR3 bases: TGTGCCAGCAGCCAAGAACAGCGTAACTATGGCTACACCTTC. This translates into CASSQEQRNYGYTF. The entire variable domain, with the rest obtained from reference TRBV14 and TRBJ1-2, is as follows: EAGVTQFPSHSVIEKGQTVTLRCDPISGHDNLYWYRRVMGKEIKFLLHFVKESKQDESGMPNNRFLAERTGGTYSTLKVQPAELEDSGVYFCASSQEQRNYGYTFGSGTRLTVV.